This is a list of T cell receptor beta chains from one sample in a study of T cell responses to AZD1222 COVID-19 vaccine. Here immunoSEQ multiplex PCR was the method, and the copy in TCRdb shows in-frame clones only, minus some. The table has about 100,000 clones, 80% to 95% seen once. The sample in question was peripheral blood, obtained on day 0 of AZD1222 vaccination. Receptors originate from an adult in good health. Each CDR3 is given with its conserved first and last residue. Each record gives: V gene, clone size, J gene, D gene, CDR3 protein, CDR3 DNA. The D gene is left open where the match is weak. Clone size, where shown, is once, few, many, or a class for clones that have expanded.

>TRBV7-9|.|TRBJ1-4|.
CASKGDYFDEKLFF
TGTGCCAGCAAAGGGGATTACTTTGATGAAAAACTGTTTTTT
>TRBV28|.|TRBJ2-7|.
CASSQNPYEQYF
TGTGCCAGCAGTCAAAACCCTTACGAGCAGTACTTC
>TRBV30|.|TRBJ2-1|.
CAWSWGGEQFF
TGTGCCTGGAGTTGGGGCGGCGAGCAGTTCTTC
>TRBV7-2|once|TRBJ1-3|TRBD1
CASSTQGRNTIYF
TGTGCCAGCAGTACACAGGGGAGAAACACCATATATTTT
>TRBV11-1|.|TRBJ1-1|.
CASSLRDFNTEAFF
TGTGCCAGCAGCTTACGGGACTTTAACACTGAAGCTTTCTTT
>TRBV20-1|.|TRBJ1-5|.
CSALKDQPQHF
TGCAGTGCGCTAAAAGATCAGCCCCAGCATTTT
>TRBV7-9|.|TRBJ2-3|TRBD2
CASSSQTHSGIITDTQYF
TGTGCCAGCAGCTCCCAGACCCATAGCGGGATTATCACAGATACGCAGTATTTT
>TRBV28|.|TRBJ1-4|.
CASKMTATNEKLFF
TGTGCCAGTAAAATGACAGCAACTAATGAAAAACTGTTTTTT
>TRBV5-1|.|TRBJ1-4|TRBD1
CASSLGQGATNEKLFF
TGCGCCAGCAGCTTGGGACAGGGTGCAACTAATGAAAAACTGTTTTTT
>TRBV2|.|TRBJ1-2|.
CASSEAVTIFNYGYTF
TGTGCCAGCAGTGAAGCGGTCACGATTTTCAACTATGGCTACACCTTC
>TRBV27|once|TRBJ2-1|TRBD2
CASSLYLGLAGGNEQFF
TGTGCCAGCAGTTTATATCTAGGACTAGCGGGAGGGAATGAGCAGTTCTTC
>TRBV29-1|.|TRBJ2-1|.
CSVPGPSSYNEQFF
TGCAGCGTTCCGGGACCGAGCTCCTACAATGAGCAGTTCTTC
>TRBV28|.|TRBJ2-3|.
CASSPSGTDTQYF
TGTGCCAGCAGTCCCTCGGGTACAGATACGCAGTATTTT
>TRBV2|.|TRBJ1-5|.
CASSEDFRLYNQPQHF
TGTGCCAGCAGTGAAGATTTCCGGTTGTACAATCAGCCCCAGCATTTT
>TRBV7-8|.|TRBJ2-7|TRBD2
CASSKERGPYEQYF
TGTGCCAGCAGCAAGGAGCGGGGACCCTACGAGCAGTACTTC
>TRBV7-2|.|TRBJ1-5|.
CASRKWAAGDQPQHF
TGTGCCAGCAGAAAGTGGGCCGCTGGTGATCAGCCCCAGCATTTT
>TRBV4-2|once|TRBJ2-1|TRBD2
CASSPEMTSGSPRFF
TGTGCCAGCAGTCCCGAGATGACTAGCGGGAGTCCGCGGTTCTTC
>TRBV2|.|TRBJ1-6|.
CASRATTPLHF
TGTGCCAGCAGGGCAACTACACCCCTCCACTTT
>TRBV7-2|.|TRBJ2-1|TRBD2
CASSLDVAGGVYNEQFF
TGTGCCAGCAGCTTAGACGTAGCGGGAGGGGTCTACAATGAGCAGTTCTTC
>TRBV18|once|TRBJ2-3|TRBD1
CASSQRTGASTDTQYF
TGTGCCAGCTCGCAACGGACAGGGGCTAGCACAGATACGCAGTATTTT
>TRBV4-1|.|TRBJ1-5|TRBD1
CASSPLTGKDQPQHF
TGCGCCAGCAGCCCGCTGACAGGGAAGGATCAGCCCCAGCATTTT
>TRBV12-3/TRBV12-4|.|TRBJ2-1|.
CASSGQTYNEQFF
TGTGCCAGCAGCGGACAGACCTACAATGAGCAGTTCTTC
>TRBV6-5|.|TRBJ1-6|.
CASSYFRGSPLHF
TGTGCCAGCAGTTACTTCAGGGGATCACCCCTCCACTTT
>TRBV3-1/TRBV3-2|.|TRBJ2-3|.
CASSLMGDTQYF
TGTGCCAGCAGCCTCATGGGAGATACGCAGTATTTT
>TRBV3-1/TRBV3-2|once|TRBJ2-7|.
CASSLTIIGTTGEQYF
TGTGCCAGCAGCCTCACTATTATTGGGACGACTGGGGAGCAGTACTTC
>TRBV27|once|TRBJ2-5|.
CASSLGPGDSETQYF
TGTGCCAGCAGTTTGGGCCCCGGGGACTCGGAGACCCAGTACTTC
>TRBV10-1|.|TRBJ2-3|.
CASSDGTRGTDTQYF
TGCGCCAGCAGTGACGGGACCCGTGGGACAGATACGCAGTATTTT
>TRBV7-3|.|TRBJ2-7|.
CASSRQAGATYEQYF
TGTGCCAGCAGCCGACAGGCGGGAGCTACTTACGAGCAGTACTTC
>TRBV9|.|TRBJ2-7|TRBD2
CASSVGSKSGEYEQYF
TGTGCCAGCAGCGTAGGGAGTAAGAGCGGGGAGTACGAGCAGTACTTC
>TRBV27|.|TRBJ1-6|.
CASRRGTFTGGNSPLHF
TGTGCCAGCAGGAGGGGTACTTTCACTGGGGGTAATTCACCCCTCCACTTT
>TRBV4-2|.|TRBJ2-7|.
CASSLRGHRGQYF
TGTGCCAGCAGCCTTAGGGGACATCGGGGGCAGTACTTC
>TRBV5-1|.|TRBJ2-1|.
CASSSWGQAPGNEQFF
TGCGCCAGCAGCTCCTGGGGCCAAGCCCCGGGGAATGAGCAGTTCTTC
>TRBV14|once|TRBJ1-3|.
CASSQGRSSGNTIYF
TGTGCCAGCAGCCAAGGGCGGTCCTCTGGAAACACCATATATTTT
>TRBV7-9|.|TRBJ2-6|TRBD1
CASSLTGASSGANVLTF
TGTGCCAGCAGCTTAACAGGGGCGAGCTCTGGGGCCAACGTCCTGACTTTC
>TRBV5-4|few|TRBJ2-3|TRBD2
CASSVRLAGGPTDTQYF
TGTGCCAGCAGCGTCAGACTAGCGGGAGGTCCGACAGATACGCAGTATTTT
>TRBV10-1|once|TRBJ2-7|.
CASGLIGYEQYF
TGCGCCAGCGGGCTGATCGGTTACGAGCAGTACTTC
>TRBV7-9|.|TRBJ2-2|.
CASSLRTNTGELFF
TGTGCCAGCAGCTTACGGACAAACACCGGGGAGCTGTTTTTT
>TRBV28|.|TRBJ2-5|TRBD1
CASRDRVQETQYF
TGTGCCAGCAGGGACAGGGTCCAAGAGACCCAGTACTTC
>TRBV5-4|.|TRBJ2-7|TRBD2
CASSRLLGEGRPYEQYF
TGTGCCAGCAGCCGGCTCCTCGGGGAGGGGAGGCCCTACGAGCAGTACTTC
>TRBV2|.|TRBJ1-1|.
CASSLLGGWAFF
TGTGCCAGCAGTTTACTGGGGGGCTGGGCTTTCTTT
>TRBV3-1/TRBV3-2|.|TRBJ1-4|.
CASSQGRIFGEKLFF
TGTGCCAGCAGCCAAGGGCGCATCTTTGGGGAAAAACTGTTTTTT
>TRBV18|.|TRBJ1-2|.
CASSPQDYGYTF
TGTGCCAGCTCACCACAGGACTATGGCTACACCTTC
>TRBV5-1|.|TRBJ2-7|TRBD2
CASSLMASGSNEQYF
TGCGCCAGCAGCTTGATGGCTAGCGGGAGCAACGAGCAGTACTTC
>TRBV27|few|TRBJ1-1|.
CASSEKGTEAFF
TGTGCCAGCAGTGAGAAGGGAACTGAAGCTTTCTTT
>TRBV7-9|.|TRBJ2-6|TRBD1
CASSLGQGAFGANVLTF
TGTGCCAGCAGCTTGGGACAGGGGGCCTTTGGGGCCAACGTCCTGACTTTC
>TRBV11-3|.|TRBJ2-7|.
CASSLFGQDEQYF
TGTGCCAGCAGCTTATTCGGCCAAGACGAGCAGTACTTC
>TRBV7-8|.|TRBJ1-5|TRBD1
CASSLEGQGALPQHF
TGTGCCAGCAGCTTAGAGGGACAGGGGGCTTTGCCCCAGCATTTT
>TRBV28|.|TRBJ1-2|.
CASSGHSTGGGYGYTF
TGTGCCAGCAGTGGCCACTCGACAGGAGGGGGGTATGGCTACACCTTC
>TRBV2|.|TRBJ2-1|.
CASSLDRFDEQFF
TGTGCCAGCAGTCTGGACCGGTTTGATGAGCAGTTCTTC
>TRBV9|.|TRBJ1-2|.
CASSPGRVGYGYTF
TGTGCCAGCAGCCCCGGCAGGGTCGGCTATGGCTACACCTTC
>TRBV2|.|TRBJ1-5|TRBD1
CASSGDREHQPQHF
TGTGCCAGCAGTGGGGACAGGGAGCATCAGCCCCAGCATTTT
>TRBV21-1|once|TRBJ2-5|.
CASSEVKLASNQETQYF
TGTGCCAGCAGCGAAGTAAAGCTAGCGTCGAACCAAGAGACCCAGTACTTC
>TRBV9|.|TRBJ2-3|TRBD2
CASSVGSGSGTDTQYF
TGTGCCAGCAGCGTAGGTAGCGGGAGCGGCACAGATACGCAGTATTTT
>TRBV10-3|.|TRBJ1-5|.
CAISDQDQPQHF
TGTGCCATCAGTGACCAGGATCAGCCCCAGCATTTT
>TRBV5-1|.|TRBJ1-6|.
CASSLGQSNSPLHF
TGCGCCAGCAGCTTGGGACAGTCAAATTCACCCCTCCACTTT
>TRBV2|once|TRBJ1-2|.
CASSDGLYGYTF
TGTGCCAGCAGTGATGGGCTGTATGGCTACACCTTC
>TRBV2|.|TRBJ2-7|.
CASNRDTTSYEQYF
TGTGCCAGCAATCGAGACACCACCTCCTACGAGCAGTACTTC
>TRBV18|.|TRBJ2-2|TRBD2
CASSPIILAELNTGELFF
TGTGCCAGCTCACCGATCATCCTAGCGGAACTCAACACCGGGGAGCTGTTTTTT
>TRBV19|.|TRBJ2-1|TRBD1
CASRRKQGPFYNEQFF
TGTGCCAGTAGACGAAAACAGGGGCCTTTCTACAATGAGCAGTTCTTC
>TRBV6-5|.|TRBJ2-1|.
CASSYSSGSNEQFF
TGTGCCAGCAGTTACTCCAGTGGCAGCAATGAGCAGTTCTTC